What follows are 30 T cell receptor beta chains derived from one specimen sequenced in a study of blood T cell repertoires in COVID-19. Libraries were prepared by immunoSEQ multiplex PCR; TCRdb keeps only in-frame clonotypes and omits some of them. The sample lists roughly 260,000 clones; more than 70% were seen once. Sample: peripheral blood. These receptors all come from a woman aged 40 to 50 who had recovered from COVID-19.

The chain employs TRBV29-1 and TRBJ1-2, with 7 positions matching TRBD1. Trimming at V came to 7 bases and at J to 4 bases, leaving 6 bases not matched to a gene. The CDR3 sequence is 12 residues long. The germline gives CDR1 SQVTM, CDR2 ANQGSEA. DNA of the CDR3: TGCAGCGGTGACAGGGCCTCCTATGGCTACACCTTC. It codes for CSGDRASYGYTF.

In regard to this clone: At one end the junction does not follow the germline gene, possibly because of a read error. V and J are TRBV7-2 and TRBJ2-6; D is uncertain. The CDR3 runs to 15 residues. Germline V gives CDR1 SGHTA, CDR2 FQGNSA. The CDR3 here is CASRLARSGANVLTF. The CDR3 nucleotides read TGTGCCAGCAGGTTAGCCAGATCTGGGGCCAACGTCCTGACTTTC.

The count of this clone is one. The V gene is TRBV19, the J gene TRBJ1-1; perhaps TRBD1 as D (6 bases). Germline V gives CDR1 LNHDA, CDR2 SQIVND (reference sequence). The V end lost 6 bases, the J end lost 8 bases, and 16 bases lay between the germline ends. CDR3 length: 13 residues. The CDR3 sequence is CASRSSGTKEAFF. CDR3 in DNA: TGTGCCAGTAGATCCTCCGGGACAAAAGAAGCTTTCTTT.

This sequence joins TRBV2 and TRBJ2-2, with TRBD2 identical over 9 bases. The CDR3 is 15 amino acids. Germline V CDR1 and CDR2: SNHLY, FYNNEI. V lost 7 bases and J lost 5; bases outside the gene matches: 8. The CDR3 DNA follows: TGTGCCAGCACTACGGGACTAGCTTTAACCGGGGAGCTGTTTTTT. It codes for CASTTGLALTGELFF.

The V gene is TRBV2, the J gene TRBJ2-1; 10 nucleotides agree with TRBD1. CDR3 length: 16 residues. The germline V gene has CDR1 SNHLY and CDR2 FYNNEI. The J segment lost 1 base and the V segment lost 8 bases, leaving 8 bases of the junction unmatched. The CDR3 DNA follows: TGTGCCAGCTCTCCCCGGACAGGGGGGTCCTACAATGAGCAGTTCTTC. The encoded protein is CASSPRTGGSYNEQFF.

This clone was observed a handful of times. The V gene is TRBV5-1, the J gene TRBJ2-7; 9 bases map to TRBD1. Germline V gives CDR1 SGHRS, CDR2 YFSETQ. Trimming cost V 3 bases and J 6 bases; bases outside gene matches: 10. CDR3 length equals 15 residues. CDR3 amino acids: CASSSGDRDPLEQYF. CDR3 DNA: TGCGCCAGCAGCTCCGGGGACAGGGATCCTCTCGAGCAGTACTTC.

The chain is built from TRBV5-8 and TRBJ2-7; 9 bases match TRBD1. V shed 2 bases and J 4 bases; nucleotides not matched to a gene: 4. CDR1 SGHTS and CDR2 YDEGEE come from the germline V gene. This CDR3 contains 14 residues. In DNA form, the CDR3 reads TGTGCCAGCAGCTTAGGGACAGGGCAATACGAGCAGTACTTC. Translated, it gives CASSLGTGQYEQYF.

The DNA for the CDR3 is TGTGCCAGCAGCTTAGGGACTAGGAACACCGGGGAGCTGTTTTTT. Its protein is CASSLGTRNTGELFF. The J gene is TRBJ2-2, the V gene TRBV7-9; 7 bases are shared with TRBD2. The CDR3 is 15 amino acids. V shed 1 base, J shed 1 base, and the junction held 0 bases outside the gene matches. CDR1 and CDR2 from the germline V gene are SEHNR and FQNEAQ (reference sequence).

The chain is built from TRBV29-1 and TRBJ1-2, with TRBD1 matching 7 bases. This CDR3 contains 15 residues. V was clipped by 2 bases and J by 4 bases; unmatched bases: 10. Germline CDR1 and CDR2: SQVTM and ANQGSEA. As DNA, the CDR3 is TGCAGCGTTGAAACCCGACAGGGATCGAGCTATGGCTACACCTTC. This translates into CSVETRQGSSYGYTF.

Only a few counts were recorded for this clone. The V call is TRBV19, the J call TRBJ1-5; 8 positions agree with TRBD1. This CDR3 has 15 amino acids. From germline, CDR1 is LNHDA and CDR2 SQIVND (reference sequence). Trimming at V came to 5 bases and at J to 1 base, leaving 4 bases not matched to a gene. The CDR3 nucleotides read TGTGCCAGTAGTCCCGACAGGGGCAGCAATCAGCCCCAGCATTTT. Its protein is CASSPDRGSNQPQHF.

The chain joins TRBV7-2 to TRBJ1-1; D unclear. V was cut by 1 base and J by 0 bases, with 3 bases left in between. Looked up from germline, CDR1 is SGHTA and CDR2 is FQGNSA. CDR3 size: 13 residues. The CDR3 DNA reads as TGTGCCAGCAGCTTAGTAATGAACACTGAAGCTTTCTTT. This translates into CASSLVMNTEAFF.

This clone was counted at least ten times. The chain combines TRBV28 with TRBJ1-6; 7 nucleotides match TRBD1. Germline-derived CDR1 and CDR2 are MDHEN and SYDVKM. This CDR3 has 15 residues. The trim removed 5 bases at V and 7 bases at J, leaving 8 bases unmatched. CDR3 DNA sequence: TGTGCCAGCAGTCTCCCCCAGACAGGGAATTCACCCCTCCACTTT. This sequence encodes CASSLPQTGNSPLHF.

The V gene is TRBV19, the J gene TRBJ2-2; TRBD2 might be the D (5 bases). This CDR3 comprises 13 residues. CDR1 is LNHDA and CDR2 is SQIVND in the germline V gene (reference sequence). The V gene lost 6 bases and the J gene lost 6 bases, with 11 bases spanning the gap. CDR3 sequence reads: CASRTVAPGELFF. CDR3 sequence (DNA): TGTGCCAGTAGGACCGTAGCGCCCGGGGAGCTGTTTTTT.

About this clone itself: Different DNA sequences within this sample yield the same CDR3. The chain links TRBV19 to TRBJ2-2; the D gene is possibly TRBD1 (6 bases). Between the trimmed V and J ends, which lost 5 bases and 2 bases, there was a span of 9 bases. CDR3 length: 14 amino acids. Looked up from germline, CDR1 is LNHDA and CDR2 is SQIVND (reference sequence). The CDR3 spells CASSSRGNTGELFF. The CDR3 nucleotides read TGTGCCAGTAGTTCCAGGGGCAACACCGGGGAGCTGTTTTTT.

The rearrangement uses TRBV19 and TRBJ2-2; tentative D call: TRBD1 (6 bases). V lost 5 bases and J 4 bases, leaving 14 bases between the germline ends. The V gene's germline CDR1 is LNHDA and CDR2 SQIVND (reference sequence). This CDR3 contains 15 residues. DNA for the CDR3: TGTGCCAGTAGTGGGGGCTGGGTTCGCACCGGGGAGCTGTTTTTT. Amino acids: CASSGGWVRTGELFF. Based on the CDR3 plus reference TRBV19 and TRBJ2-2, the full variable domain is DGGITQSPKYLFRKEGQNVTLSCEQNLNHDAMYWYRQDPGQGLRLIYYSQIVNDFQKGDIAEGYSVSREKKESFPLTVTSAQKNPTAFYLCASSGGWVRTGELFFGEGSRLTVL.

This sequence joins TRBV21-1 and TRBJ2-3; the table calls TRBD2, which could not be checked here. TRBV21-1 is a documented pseudogene. The CDR3 consists of 21 residues. The CDR3 sequence is CASSKISGMISGSAGTDTQYF. In nucleotides, the CDR3 is TGTGCCAGCAGCAAAATCTCAGGGATGATCAGCGGGAGTGCGGGCACAGATACGCAGTATTTT.

The rearrangement links TRBV2 to TRBJ1-3; 7 nucleotides align to TRBD1. CDR3 size: 14 residues. Germline V gene data show CDR1 as SNHLY and CDR2 as FYNNEI. The V gene end was trimmed by 6 bases and the J gene end by 4 bases; junction bases not matched to a gene: 6. In DNA, the CDR3 is TGTGCCAGCAGCGTTGGACAGGAAGGAAACACCATATATTTT. Translating it yields CASSVGQEGNTIYF.

This clone was detected once. The chain recombines TRBV14 with TRBJ1-1, with D maybe TRBD1 (5 bases). This CDR3 has 14 amino acids. Looked up from germline, CDR1 is SGHDN and CDR2 is FVKESK. V lost 0 bases and J 4 bases, leaving 9 bases between the germline ends. The CDR3, as DNA: TGTGCCAGCAGCCAAGAGGAGGGGTCCACTGAAGCTTTCTTT. It is translated as CASSQEEGSTEAFF.

This chain uses TRBV6-2 or TRBV6-3 with TRBJ2-1, with a tentative D call TRBD1 (6 bases). V lost 2 bases to trimming and J lost 6 bases, with 14 bases between them. The CDR3 has 15 residues. Germline V CDR1 and CDR2: MNHEY, SVGEGT. The CDR3 reads CASSYIRGFINEQFF. The DNA of the CDR3 is TGTGCCAGCAGTTACATAAGGGGGTTTATCAATGAGCAGTTCTTC.

The chain joins TRBV11-3 to TRBJ2-2; a weak D match, TRBD2 (5 bases). From germline, CDR1 is SGHNT and CDR2 YENEEA. The CDR3 is 14 amino acids. Trimming left V 11 bases short and J 0 bases short, with 13 bases between. DNA for the CDR3: TGTGCCTCTGCGGGCGGATCGAACACCGGGGAGCTGTTTTTT. This gives the protein CASAGGSNTGELFF.

V usage is TRBV19 and J usage is TRBJ2-7; 8 bases fit TRBD1. The CDR3 sequence is 14 residues long. With V trimmed by 4 bases and J by 3 bases, 5 bases remained unmatched. Germline CDR1 and CDR2: LNHDA and SQIVND (reference sequence). The CDR3 DNA reads as TGTGCCAGTAGTAAATTGACAGGGGACTACGAGCAGTACTTC. This encodes CASSKLTGDYEQYF.

J is TRBJ2-7 and V is TRBV5-5; possible D gene TRBD1, 5 bases. CDR3 size: 16 residues. Trimming shortened V by 0 bases and J by 0 bases, and 13 bases separated the two germline ends. In germline, CDR1 is SGHKS, CDR2 YYEKEE (reference sequence). CDR3 protein: CASSLAKGHPSYEQYF. DNA for the CDR3: TGTGCCAGCAGCTTGGCCAAGGGGCACCCCTCCTACGAGCAGTACTTC.

This rearrangement joins TRBV11-3 to TRBJ1-1; D is possibly TRBD1 (6 bases). CDR3 length: 16 residues. Per germline, CDR1 SGHNT and CDR2 YENEEA. With 0 bases removed from V and 4 bases from J, the gap between germline ends came to 15 bases. CDR3 region: CASSLDGGGVTTEAFF. The DNA for the CDR3 is TGTGCCAGCAGCTTAGATGGGGGGGGCGTCACCACTGAAGCTTTCTTT.

The gene calls are TRBV25-1 and TRBJ1-2; TRBD1 matches 7 bases. Trimming at V came to 3 bases and at J to 8 bases, leaving 9 bases not matched to a gene. Germline V gene sequence: CDR1 MGHDK, CDR2 SYGVNS. The CDR3 extends over 14 amino acids. The CDR3 coding sequence is TGTGCCAGCAGTGAGGCAGGGACAGTGGAAGGCTACACCTTC. Protein: CASSEAGTVEGYTF.

This rearrangement joins TRBV29-1 to TRBJ1-2, with a possible D match to TRBD1 (5 bases). This CDR3 region has 15 residues. Germline assignment: CDR1 SQVTM and CDR2 ANQGSEA. Trimming pared 7 bases from V and 1 base from J, leaving 19 bases between. The CDR3 sequence is CSATPPGLHNYGYTF. In nucleotides, the CDR3 is TGCAGCGCAACCCCTCCGGGACTTCATAACTATGGCTACACCTTC.

This chain uses TRBV3-1 (or the pseudogene TRBV3-2) with TRBJ2-3; TRBD2 aligns across 7 bases. Germline trimming cut 1 base from V and 4 bases from J; bases unmatched to any gene: 5. Germline V gene lookup returns CDR1 LGHDT and CDR2 YNNKEL (reference sequence). The CDR3 has 15 amino acids. Here the CDR3 DNA reads TGTGCCAGCAGCCAAGTATGGGGGGGTGCAGATACGCAGTATTTT. This sequence encodes CASSQVWGGADTQYF.

This clone has just one count. The gene calls are TRBV30 and TRBJ1-5; 10 bases are a match to TRBD1. The CDR3 is 14 amino acids. Germline lookup yields CDR1 GTSNPN and CDR2 SVGIG (reference sequence). V lost 4 bases and J lost 7; bases outside the gene matches: 7. The CDR3 is CAWTGTGDRQPQHF. The CDR3 nucleotides read TGTGCCTGGACCGGGACAGGGGATCGACAGCCCCAGCATTTT.

The V gene is TRBV7-6, the J gene TRBJ2-2, with TRBD1 matching 11 bases. The CDR3 covers 15 residues. Germline CDR1 SGHVS, CDR2 FNYEAQ. With V trimmed by 7 bases and J by 5 bases, 6 bases remained unmatched. CDR3 protein: CASIPGQGETGELFF. For the CDR3, the DNA is TGTGCCAGCATCCCGGGACAGGGGGAGACCGGGGAGCTGTTTTTT.

V and J are TRBV4-3 and TRBJ2-3; 16 bases are shared with TRBD2. The CDR3 has 16 residues. Germline lookup yields CDR1 LGHNA and CDR2 YSLEER. Losses at the gene ends were 4 bases for V and 6 bases for J; bases not matched to a gene: 4. This CDR3 is CASSPGLAGGEDTQYF. The CDR3 DNA sequence: TGCGCCAGCAGCCCGGGACTAGCGGGAGGGGAGGATACGCAGTATTTT.

The chain couples TRBV6-5 to TRBJ2-3; no clear D. This CDR3 comprises 14 residues. Trimming pared 0 bases from V and 6 bases from J, leaving 10 bases between. Germline V gene data show CDR1 as MNHEY and CDR2 as SVGAGI. This chain's CDR3 is CASSYSSMSDTQYF. CDR3 nucleotides: TGTGCCAGCAGTTACTCGTCTATGTCGGATACGCAGTATTTT.